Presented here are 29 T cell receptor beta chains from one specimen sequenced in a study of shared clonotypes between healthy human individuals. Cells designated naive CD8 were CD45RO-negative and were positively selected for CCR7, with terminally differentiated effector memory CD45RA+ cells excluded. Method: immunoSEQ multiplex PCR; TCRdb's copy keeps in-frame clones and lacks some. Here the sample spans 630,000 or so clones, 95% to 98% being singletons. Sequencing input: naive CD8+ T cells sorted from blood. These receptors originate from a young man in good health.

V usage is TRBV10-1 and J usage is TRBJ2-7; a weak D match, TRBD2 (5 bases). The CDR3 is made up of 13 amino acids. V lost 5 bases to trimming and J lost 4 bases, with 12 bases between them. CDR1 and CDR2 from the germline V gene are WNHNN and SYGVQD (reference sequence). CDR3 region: CASSNGRDYEQYF. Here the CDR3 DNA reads TGCGCCAGCAGTAATGGACGGGATTACGAGCAGTACTTC.

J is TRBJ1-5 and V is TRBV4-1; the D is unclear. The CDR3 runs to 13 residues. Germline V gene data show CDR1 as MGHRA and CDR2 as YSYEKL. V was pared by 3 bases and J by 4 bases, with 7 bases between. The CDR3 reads CASSQGANQPQHF. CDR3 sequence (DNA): TGCGCCAGCAGCCAGGGCGCGAATCAGCCCCAGCATTTT.

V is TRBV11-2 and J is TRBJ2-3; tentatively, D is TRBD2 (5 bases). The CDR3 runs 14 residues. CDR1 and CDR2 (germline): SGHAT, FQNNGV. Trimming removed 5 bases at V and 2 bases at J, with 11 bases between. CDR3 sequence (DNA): TGTGCCAGCAGCATTTCGGGGTTCACAGATACGCAGTATTTT. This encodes CASSISGFTDTQYF.

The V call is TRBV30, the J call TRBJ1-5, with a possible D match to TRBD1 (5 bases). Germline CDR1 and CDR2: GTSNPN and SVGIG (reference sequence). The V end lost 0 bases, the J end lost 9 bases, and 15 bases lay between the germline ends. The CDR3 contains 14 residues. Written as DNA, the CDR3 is TGTGCCTGGAGTGTAGGTCAGGGTTTCCGGCCCCAGCATTTT. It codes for CAWSVGQGFRPQHF.

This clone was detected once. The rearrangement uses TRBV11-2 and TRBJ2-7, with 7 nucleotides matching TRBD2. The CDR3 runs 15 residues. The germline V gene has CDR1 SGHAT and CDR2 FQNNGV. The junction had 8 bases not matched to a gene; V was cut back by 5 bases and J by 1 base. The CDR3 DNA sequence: TGTGCCAGCAGCCTGGGGGGGGGAGTTTCCTACGAGCAGTACTTC. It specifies CASSLGGGVSYEQYF.

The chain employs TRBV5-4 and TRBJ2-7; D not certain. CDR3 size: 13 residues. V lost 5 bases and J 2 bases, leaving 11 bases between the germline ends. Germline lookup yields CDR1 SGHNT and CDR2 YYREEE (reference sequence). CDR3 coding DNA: TGTGCCAGCAGACCCTCCGGAACCTACGAGCAGTACTTC. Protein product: CASRPSGTYEQYF.

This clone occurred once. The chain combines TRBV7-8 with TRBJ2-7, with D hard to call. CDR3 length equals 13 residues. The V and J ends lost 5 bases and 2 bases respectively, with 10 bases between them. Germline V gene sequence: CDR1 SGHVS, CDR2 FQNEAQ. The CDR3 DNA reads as TGTGCCAGCAGCCCCACAAGGACCTACGAGCAGTACTTC. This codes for CASSPTRTYEQYF.

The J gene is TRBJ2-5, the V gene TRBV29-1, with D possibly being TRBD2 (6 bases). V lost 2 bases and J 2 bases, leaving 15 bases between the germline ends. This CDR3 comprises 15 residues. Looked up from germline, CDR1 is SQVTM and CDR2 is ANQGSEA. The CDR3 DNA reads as TGCAGCGTTGAACTCCTCCCGGGGGTACAAGAGACCCAGTACTTC. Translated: CSVELLPGVQETQYF.

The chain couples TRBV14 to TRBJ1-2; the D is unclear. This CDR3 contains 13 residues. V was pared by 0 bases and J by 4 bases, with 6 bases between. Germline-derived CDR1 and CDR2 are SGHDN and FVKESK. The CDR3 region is CASSQDEAYGYTF. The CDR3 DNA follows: TGTGCCAGCAGCCAAGATGAGGCCTATGGCTACACCTTC.

The CDR3: CASSTGLGEQYF. The CDR3 nucleotides read TGTGCCAGCAGTACGGGACTCGGCGAGCAGTACTTC. The chain carries TRBV11-2 and TRBJ2-7; D is possibly TRBD2 (6 bases). Germline V lookup: CDR1 SGHAT, CDR2 FQNNGV. The CDR3 consists of 12 residues. Trimming cost V 6 bases and J 6 bases, with 12 bases left between them.

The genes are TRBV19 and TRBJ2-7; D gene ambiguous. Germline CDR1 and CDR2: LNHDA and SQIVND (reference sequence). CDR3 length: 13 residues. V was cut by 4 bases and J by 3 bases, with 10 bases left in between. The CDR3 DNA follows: TGTGCCAGTAGTACTCGATTGGACTACGAGCAGTACTTC. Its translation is CASSTRLDYEQYF.

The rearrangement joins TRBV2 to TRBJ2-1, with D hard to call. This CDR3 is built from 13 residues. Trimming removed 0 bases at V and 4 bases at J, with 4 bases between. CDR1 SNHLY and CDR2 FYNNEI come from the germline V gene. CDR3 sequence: CASSEAHYNEQFF. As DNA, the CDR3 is TGTGCCAGCAGTGAAGCGCATTACAATGAGCAGTTCTTC. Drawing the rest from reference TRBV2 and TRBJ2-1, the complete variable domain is EPEVTQTPSHQVTQMGQEVILRCVPISNHLYFYWYRQILGQKVEFLVSFYNNEISEKSEIFDDQFSVERPDGSNFTLKIRSTKLEDSAMYFCASSEAHYNEQFFGPGTRLTVL.

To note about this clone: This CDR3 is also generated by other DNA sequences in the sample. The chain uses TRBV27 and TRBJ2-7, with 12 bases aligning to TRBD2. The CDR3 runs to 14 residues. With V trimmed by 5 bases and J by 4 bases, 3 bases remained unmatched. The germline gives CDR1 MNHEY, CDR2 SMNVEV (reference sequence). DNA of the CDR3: TGTGCCAGCAGTCTAGGACTAGCGGGGTACGAGCAGTACTTC. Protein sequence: CASSLGLAGYEQYF.

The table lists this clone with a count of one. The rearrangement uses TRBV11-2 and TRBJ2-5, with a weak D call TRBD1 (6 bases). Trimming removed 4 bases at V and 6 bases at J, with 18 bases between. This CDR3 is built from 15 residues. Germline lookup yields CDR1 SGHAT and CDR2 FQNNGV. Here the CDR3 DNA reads TGTGCCAGCAGCTCACTCGACAGGCCAGGGAAGACCCAGTACTTC. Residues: CASSSLDRPGKTQYF.

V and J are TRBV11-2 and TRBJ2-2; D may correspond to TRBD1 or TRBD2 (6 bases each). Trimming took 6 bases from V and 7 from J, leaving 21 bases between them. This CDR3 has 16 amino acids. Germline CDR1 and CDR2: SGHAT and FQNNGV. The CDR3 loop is CASRHRGVGGSGELFF. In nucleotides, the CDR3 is TGTGCCAGCAGGCACCGGGGAGTAGGGGGGAGCGGGGAGCTGTTTTTT.

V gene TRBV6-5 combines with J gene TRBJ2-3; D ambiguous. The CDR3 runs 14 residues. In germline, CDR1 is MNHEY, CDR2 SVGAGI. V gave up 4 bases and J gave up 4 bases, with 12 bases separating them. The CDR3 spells CASSLRRISDTQYF. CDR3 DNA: TGTGCCAGCAGTTTGCGGCGGATCTCAGATACGCAGTATTTT.

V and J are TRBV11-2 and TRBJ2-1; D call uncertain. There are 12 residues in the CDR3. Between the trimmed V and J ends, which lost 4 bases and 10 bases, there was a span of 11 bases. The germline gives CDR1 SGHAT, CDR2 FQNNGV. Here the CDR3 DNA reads TGTGCCAGCAGCTATAGACGGGTGGAGCAGTTCTTC. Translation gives CASSYRRVEQFF. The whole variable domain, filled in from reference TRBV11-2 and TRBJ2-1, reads EAGVAQSPRYKIIEKRQSVAFWCNPISGHATLYWYQQILGQGPKLLIQFQNNGVVDDSQLPKDRFSAERLKGVDSTLKIQPAKLEDSAVYLCASSYRRVEQFFGPGTRLTVL.

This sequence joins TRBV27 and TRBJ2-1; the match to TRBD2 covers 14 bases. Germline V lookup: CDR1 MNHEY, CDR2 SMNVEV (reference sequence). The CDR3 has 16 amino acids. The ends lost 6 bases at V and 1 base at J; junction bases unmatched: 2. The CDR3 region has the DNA TGTGCCAGCAGGGGGACTAGCGGGAGTTCCTACAATGAGCAGTTCTTC. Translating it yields CASRGTSGSSYNEQFF.

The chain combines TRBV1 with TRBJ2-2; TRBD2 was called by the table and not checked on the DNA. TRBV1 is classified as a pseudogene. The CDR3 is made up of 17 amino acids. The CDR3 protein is CTSSQDREGLGTGELFF. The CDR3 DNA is TGCACCAGCAGCCAAGACCGGGAGGGCCTCGGCACCGGGGAGCTGTTTTTT.

CDR3 sequence: CASTSGLAGEVGLYEQYF. The CDR3 region has the DNA TGTGCCAGCACCTCGGGGCTAGCGGGAGAGGTGGGCCTCTACGAGCAGTACTTC. V usage is TRBV11-2 and J usage is TRBJ2-7; TRBD2 agrees at 10 bases. Unmatched junction bases numbered 18, after V lost 7 bases and J lost 3 bases. The germline V gene has CDR1 SGHAT and CDR2 FQNNGV. This CDR3 region has 18 residues.

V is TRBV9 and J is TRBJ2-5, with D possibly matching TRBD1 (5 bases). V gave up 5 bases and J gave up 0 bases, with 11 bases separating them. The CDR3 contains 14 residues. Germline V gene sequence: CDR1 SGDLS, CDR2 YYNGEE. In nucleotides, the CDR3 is TGTGCCAGCAGTACTGACAGAGACCAAGAGACCCAGTACTTC. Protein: CASSTDRDQETQYF.

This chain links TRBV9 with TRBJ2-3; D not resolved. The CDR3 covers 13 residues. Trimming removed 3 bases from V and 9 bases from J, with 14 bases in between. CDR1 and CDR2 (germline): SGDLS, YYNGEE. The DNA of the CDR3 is TGTGCCAGCAGCGCCTGGGTGGAGCCGACGCAGTATTTT. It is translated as CASSAWVEPTQYF.

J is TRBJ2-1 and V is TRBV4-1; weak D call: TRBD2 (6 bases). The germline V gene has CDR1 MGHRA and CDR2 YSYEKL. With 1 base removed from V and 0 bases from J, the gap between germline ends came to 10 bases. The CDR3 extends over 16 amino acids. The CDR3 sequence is CASSQVSGSSYNEQFF. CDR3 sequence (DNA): TGCGCCAGCAGCCAAGTTTCCGGGAGCTCCTACAATGAGCAGTTCTTC.

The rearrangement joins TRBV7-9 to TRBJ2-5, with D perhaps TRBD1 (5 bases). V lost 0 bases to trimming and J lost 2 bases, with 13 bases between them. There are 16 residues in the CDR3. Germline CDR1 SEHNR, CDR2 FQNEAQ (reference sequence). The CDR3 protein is CASSLALTRDQETQYF. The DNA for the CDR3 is TGTGCCAGCAGCTTAGCGCTAACCAGGGATCAAGAGACCCAGTACTTC.

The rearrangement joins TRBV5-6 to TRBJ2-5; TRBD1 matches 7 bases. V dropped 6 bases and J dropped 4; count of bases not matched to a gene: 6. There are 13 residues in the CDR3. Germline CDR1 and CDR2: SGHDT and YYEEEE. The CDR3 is CASNRQGRETQYF. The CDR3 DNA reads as TGTGCCAGCAATAGACAGGGAAGAGAGACCCAGTACTTC.

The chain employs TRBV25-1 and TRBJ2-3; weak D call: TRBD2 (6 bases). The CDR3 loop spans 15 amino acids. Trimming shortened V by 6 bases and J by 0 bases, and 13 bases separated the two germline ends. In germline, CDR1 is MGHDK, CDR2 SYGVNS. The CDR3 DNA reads TGTGCCAGCAGCCGAAGCAGCGGGAGCACAGATACGCAGTATTTT. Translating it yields CASSRSSGSTDTQYF.

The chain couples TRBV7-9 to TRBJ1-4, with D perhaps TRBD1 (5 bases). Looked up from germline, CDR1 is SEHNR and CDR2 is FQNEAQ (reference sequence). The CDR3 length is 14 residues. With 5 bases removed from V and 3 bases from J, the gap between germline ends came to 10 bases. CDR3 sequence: CASSPDTANEKLFF. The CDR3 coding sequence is TGTGCCAGCAGCCCGGACACGGCTAATGAAAAACTGTTTTTT.

The CDR3 DNA reads TGCGCCAGCAGCCAAGAAGACGCCTACAATGAGCAGTTCTTC. Its protein is CASSQEDAYNEQFF. The genes are TRBV4-1 and TRBJ2-1, with no clear D. V was shortened by 0 bases and J by 2 bases, with 5 bases between the two germline ends. Germline V lookup: CDR1 MGHRA, CDR2 YSYEKL. The CDR3 has 14 residues.

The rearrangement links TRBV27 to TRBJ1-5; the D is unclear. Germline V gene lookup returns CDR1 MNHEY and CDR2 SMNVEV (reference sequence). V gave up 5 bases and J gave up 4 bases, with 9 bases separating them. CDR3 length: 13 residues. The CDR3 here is CASSLTYNQPQHF. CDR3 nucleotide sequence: TGTGCCAGCAGTCTAACTTATAATCAGCCCCAGCATTTT.